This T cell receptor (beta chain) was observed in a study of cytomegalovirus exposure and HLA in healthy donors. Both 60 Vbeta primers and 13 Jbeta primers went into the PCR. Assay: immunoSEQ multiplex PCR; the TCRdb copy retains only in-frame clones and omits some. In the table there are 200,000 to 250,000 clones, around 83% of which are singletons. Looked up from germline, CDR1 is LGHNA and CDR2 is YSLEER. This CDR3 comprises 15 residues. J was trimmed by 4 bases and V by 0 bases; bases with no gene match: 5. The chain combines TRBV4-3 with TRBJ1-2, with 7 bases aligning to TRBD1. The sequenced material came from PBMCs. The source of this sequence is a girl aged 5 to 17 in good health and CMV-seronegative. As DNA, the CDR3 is TGCGCCAGCAGCCAAGATGGGACAGCGCTCTATGGCTACACCTTC. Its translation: CASSQDGTALYGYTF.